These T cell receptor beta chains were read from a single sample in a study of blood T cell repertoires in COVID-19. The repertoire was sequenced with immunoSEQ multiplex PCR; TCRdb's copy has only in-frame clones and lacks some. The sample lists more than 85,000 clones; 70% to 90% were seen once. Sample: peripheral blood. These receptors were obtained from a woman between 50 and 59 years old with acute or convalescent COVID-19. The CDR3 runs from the conserved cysteine through the conserved F or W. D genes are given only for firm matches. For some rows the clone size is stated as once, few or many, or as a class when expanded; others skip it.

V: TRBV27
size: NA
D: TRBD1
J: TRBJ1-4
length: 17
CDR3: CASSSVDRDLTNEKLFF
DNA: TGTGCCAGCAGCTCCGTGGACAGGGACTTAACTAATGAAAAACTGTTTTTT

V: TRBV6-5
size: NA
D: NA
J: TRBJ1-5
length: 14
CDR3: CASSYSGPNQPQHF
DNA: TGTGCCAGCAGTTACTCTGGCCCAAATCAGCCCCAGCATTTT

V: TRBV6-5
size: NA
D: NA
J: TRBJ2-7
length: 14
CDR3: CASSDRHRSYEQYF
DNA: TGTGCCAGCAGCGATCGACACCGCTCCTACGAGCAGTACTTC

V: TRBV24-1
size: NA
D: NA
J: TRBJ2-7
length: 13
CDR3: CATSVTGASEQYF
DNA: TGTGCCACCAGTGTAACGGGAGCCAGCGAGCAGTACTTC

V: TRBV24-1
size: NA
D: NA
J: TRBJ2-2
length: 14
CDR3: CATSRSRDTGELFF
DNA: TGTGCCACCAGCCGCTCGAGGGACACCGGGGAGCTGTTTTTT

V: TRBV6-5
size: NA
D: NA
J: TRBJ2-7
length: 13
CDR3: CASRRTVTDEQYF
DNA: TGTGCCAGCAGGAGGACAGTCACAGACGAGCAGTACTTC

V: TRBV5-1
size: once
D: TRBD2
J: TRBJ2-5
length: 15
CDR3: CASSLGGRYEETQYF
DNA: TGCGCCAGCAGCTTGGGCGGGAGGTATGAAGAGACCCAGTACTTC

V: TRBV7-9
size: few
D: NA
J: TRBJ2-7
length: 14
CDR3: CASSSAGQSYEQYF
DNA: TGTGCCAGCAGCTCAGCGGGACAATCCTACGAGCAGTACTTC

V: TRBV2
size: NA
D: TRBD1
J: TRBJ2-7
length: 14
CDR3: CASTRQGIRYEQYF
DNA: TGTGCCAGCACCCGACAGGGTATCAGGTACGAGCAGTACTTC

V: TRBV5-3
size: NA
D: NA
J: TRBJ1-2
length: 16
CDR3: CARSPPQAPGNYGYTF
DNA: TGTGCCAGAAGCCCCCCACAGGCCCCAGGAAACTATGGCTACACCTTC

V: TRBV30
size: once
D: TRBD1
J: TRBJ1-5
length: 15
CDR3: CAWSAGTGRDQPQHF
DNA: TGTGCCTGGAGTGCGGGGACAGGGAGAGATCAGCCCCAGCATTTT

V: TRBV5-1
size: NA
D: NA
J: TRBJ1-1
length: 16
CDR3: CASGQKSGGANTEAFF
DNA: TGCGCCAGCGGCCAAAAGTCGGGGGGCGCGAACACTGAAGCTTTCTTT

V: TRBV5-1
size: once
D: NA
J: TRBJ2-1
length: 13
CDR3: CASNQGVISEQFF
DNA: TGCGCCAGCAACCAAGGGGTGATCAGCGAGCAGTTCTTC

V: TRBV15
size: NA
D: NA
J: TRBJ1-4
length: 18
CDR3: CATSSPEQGYGANEKLFF
DNA: TGTGCCACCAGCAGCCCCGAGCAGGGATACGGTGCAAATGAAAAACTGTTTTTT

V: TRBV12-3/TRBV12-4
size: once
D: NA
J: TRBJ1-1
length: 12
CDR3: CASSLDAGGAFF
DNA: TGTGCCAGCAGTTTAGATGCGGGAGGGGCTTTCTTT

V: TRBV5-4
size: NA
D: NA
J: TRBJ1-5
length: 14
CDR3: CASSLGGPNQPQHF
DNA: TGTGCCAGCAGCTTGGGGGGGCCCAATCAGCCCCAGCATTTT

V: TRBV19
size: NA
D: NA
J: TRBJ2-5
length: 13
CDR3: CASSPRDWETQYF
DNA: TGTGCCAGTAGTCCCCGGGACTGGGAGACCCAGTACTTC

V: TRBV5-1
size: NA
D: NA
J: TRBJ1-2
length: 14
CDR3: CASSLGQRSYGYTF
DNA: TGCGCCAGCAGCTTGGGACAGCGCAGTTATGGCTACACCTTC

V: TRBV4-2
size: NA
D: TRBD2
J: TRBJ2-1
length: 17
CDR3: CASSPSTSRTSGNEQFF
DNA: TGTGCCAGCAGCCCATCCACCAGCCGGACTAGCGGAAATGAGCAGTTCTTC

V: TRBV7-9
size: NA
D: NA
J: TRBJ2-1
length: 12
CDR3: CASSLTRNEQFF
DNA: TGTGCCAGCAGCTTGACTCGAAATGAGCAGTTCTTC

V: TRBV2
size: NA
D: NA
J: TRBJ1-1
length: 12
CDR3: CASSPGSVEAFF
DNA: TGTGCCAGCTCCCCGGGGAGTGTTGAAGCTTTCTTT

V: TRBV24-1
size: NA
D: NA
J: TRBJ2-1
length: 16
CDR3: CATSDWSGPGVIEQFF
DNA: TGTGCCACCAGTGATTGGTCCGGACCAGGGGTGATTGAGCAGTTCTTC

V: TRBV5-1
size: NA
D: TRBD1
J: TRBJ2-2
length: 18
CDR3: CASSLWAPGTGDTGELFF
DNA: TGCGCCAGCAGCTTGTGGGCGCCGGGAACAGGGGACACCGGGGAGCTGTTTTTT

V: TRBV6-6
size: NA
D: TRBD1
J: TRBJ2-5
length: 15
CDR3: CASSYPGTEKETQYF
DNA: TGTGCCAGCAGTTACCCTGGGACAGAGAAAGAGACCCAGTACTTC

V: TRBV12-3/TRBV12-4
size: NA
D: NA
J: TRBJ1-1
length: 11
CDR3: CASSSRQAAFF
DNA: TGTGCCAGCAGTTCTAGACAGGCAGCTTTCTTT

V: TRBV7-2
size: NA
D: TRBD1
J: TRBJ2-5
length: 14
CDR3: CASSSGQGRETQYF
DNA: TGTGCCAGCAGCTCGGGACAGGGAAGGGAGACCCAGTACTTC

V: TRBV5-1
size: NA
D: TRBD1
J: TRBJ2-3
length: 16
CDR3: CASSRRGTGRTDTQYF
DNA: TGCGCCAGCAGCCGTAGGGGGACAGGGCGCACAGATACGCAGTATTTT

V: TRBV7-4
size: NA
D: TRBD2
J: TRBJ2-1
length: 17
CDR3: CASSPRGCGWPLDEQFF
DNA: TGTGCCAGCAGCCCGCGGGGGTGCGGGTGGCCGCTCGATGAGCAGTTCTTC

V: TRBV5-1
size: NA
D: NA
J: TRBJ2-1
length: 11
CDR3: CASSFLEEQFF
DNA: TGCGCCAGCAGCTTTCTAGAGGAGCAGTTCTTC

V: TRBV27
size: NA
D: TRBD1
J: TRBJ2-7
length: 15
CDR3: CASSPSDRALYEQYF
DNA: TGTGCCAGCAGTCCCTCCGACAGGGCACTCTACGAGCAGTACTTC

V: TRBV24-1
size: NA
D: TRBD2
J: TRBJ2-7
length: 13
CDR3: CATSGTSSHEQYF
DNA: TGTGCCACCAGTGGGACTAGTAGCCACGAGCAGTACTTC

V: TRBV5-1
size: NA
D: TRBD1
J: TRBJ2-3
length: 15
CDR3: CASSTDRGRADTQYF
DNA: TGCGCCAGCAGCACCGACAGGGGGCGGGCAGATACGCAGTATTTT

V: TRBV4-1
size: NA
D: NA
J: TRBJ2-5
length: 13
CDR3: CASSPQDGETQYF
DNA: TGCGCCAGCAGCCCCCAGGATGGAGAGACCCAGTACTTC

V: TRBV18
size: NA
D: TRBD1
J: TRBJ1-1
length: 15
CDR3: CASSPRTGGGTEAFF
DNA: TGTGCCAGCTCACCACGGACAGGGGGTGGCACTGAAGCTTTCTTT

V: TRBV11-2
size: NA
D: NA
J: TRBJ2-3
length: 16
CDR3: CASSLARAGRTDTQYF
DNA: TGTGCCAGCAGCTTAGCTCGAGCGGGCCGCACAGATACGCAGTATTTT

V: TRBV5-1
size: NA
D: NA
J: TRBJ2-7
length: 17
CDR3: CASSLGVLAGRSYEQYF
DNA: TGCGCCAGCAGCTTGGGGGTCTTGGCAGGGCGGTCCTACGAGCAGTACTTC

V: TRBV5-4
size: NA
D: TRBD2
J: TRBJ2-1
length: 18
CDR3: CASSHPPSLAGFYNEQFF
DNA: TGTGCCAGCAGCCACCCTCCTAGTTTAGCGGGTTTCTACAATGAGCAGTTCTTC

V: TRBV15
size: NA
D: TRBD2
J: TRBJ2-2
length: 14
CDR3: CATSRGTSTGELFF
DNA: TGTGCCACCAGCAGGGGGACTAGTACCGGGGAGCTGTTTTTT

V: TRBV11-2
size: few
D: TRBD2
J: TRBJ2-7
length: 17
CDR3: CASSSKASGRPHYEQYF
DNA: TGTGCCAGCAGCTCCAAGGCTAGCGGGAGGCCCCACTACGAGCAGTACTTC

V: TRBV19
size: few
D: NA
J: TRBJ2-3
length: 15
CDR3: CASEAASGAADTQYF
DNA: TGTGCCAGTGAGGCGGCCAGCGGAGCGGCAGATACGCAGTATTTT

V: TRBV7-9
size: NA
D: NA
J: TRBJ2-1
length: 14
CDR3: CASSLAENYNEQFF
DNA: TGTGCCAGCAGCTTAGCGGAGAATTACAATGAGCAGTTCTTC

V: TRBV19
size: NA
D: TRBD1
J: TRBJ1-5
length: 14
CDR3: CASSPDRGNQPQHF
DNA: TGTGCCAGTAGCCCGGACAGGGGAAATCAGCCCCAGCATTTT

V: TRBV6-6
size: NA
D: NA
J: TRBJ1-2
length: 14
CDR3: CASRPSGVDYGYTF
DNA: TGTGCCAGCAGGCCATCAGGGGTAGACTATGGCTACACCTTC

V: TRBV6-5
size: few
D: TRBD1
J: TRBJ1-6
length: 16
CDR3: CASSYDHRGRVSPLHF
DNA: TGTGCCAGCAGTTACGACCACAGGGGGCGCGTTTCACCCCTCCACTTT

V: TRBV10-1
size: NA
D: TRBD2
J: TRBJ2-3
length: 16
CDR3: CASKPELAGASDTQYF
DNA: TGCGCCAGCAAACCCGAACTAGCGGGAGCCTCAGATACGCAGTATTTT

V: TRBV5-1
size: NA
D: TRBD2
J: TRBJ2-2
length: 16
CDR3: CASSPTSGTNTGELFF
DNA: TGCGCCAGCAGCCCTACTAGCGGGACGAACACCGGGGAGCTGTTTTTT

V: TRBV19
size: NA
D: TRBD2
J: TRBJ2-1
length: 15
CDR3: CASSISGGIYNEQFF
DNA: TGTGCCAGTAGTATCAGCGGGGGTATCTACAATGAGCAGTTCTTC

V: TRBV19
size: NA
D: NA
J: TRBJ1-6
length: 14
CDR3: CASSITGTYSPLHF
DNA: TGTGCCAGTAGTATCACAGGGACGTATTCACCCCTCCACTTT

V: TRBV2
size: NA
D: TRBD1
J: TRBJ1-1
length: 13
CDR3: CASSGQGNTEAFF
DNA: TGTGCCAGCAGTGGACAGGGGAACACTGAAGCTTTCTTT

V: TRBV29-1
size: NA
D: NA
J: TRBJ2-3
length: 13
CDR3: CSVGRDWTDTQYF
DNA: TGCAGCGTTGGGAGGGATTGGACAGATACGCAGTATTTT

V: TRBV5-5
size: NA
D: TRBD2
J: TRBJ2-5
length: 15
CDR3: CASNVGLAGLGTQYF
DNA: TGTGCCAGCAACGTGGGACTAGCGGGTTTAGGGACCCAGTACTTC

V: TRBV5-8
size: NA
D: NA
J: TRBJ2-7
length: 14
CDR3: CASSLRGGPHEQYF
DNA: TGTGCCAGCAGCCTCCGTGGGGGCCCCCACGAGCAGTACTTC